The entry below describes one T cell receptor (beta chain). TCRdb itself ran the RT-PCR reads through MiXCR, one entry per CDR3 protein. The sample records hundreds of thousands of distinct CDR3 sequences, 14% being singletons. The V gene end was trimmed by 10 bases and the J gene end by 6 bases; junction bases not matched to a gene: 4. The CDR3 length is 12 residues. The V gene's germline CDR1 is LNHDA and CDR2 SQIVND (reference sequence). The TCR comes from a female donor in good health, serving as a healthy control. The sequencing input was memory CD4+ T cells from blood. The rearrangement uses TRBV19 and TRBJ2-5; TRBD2 matches 11 bases. This CDR3 reads CATSTSGKTQYF. CDR3 DNA sequence: TGTGCCACTTCGACTAGCGGGAAGACCCAGTACTTC.